Below are 11 T cell receptor beta chains sequenced from a single sample in a study of blood T cells in healthy people across ages (dated by TCRdb to about 2015). Receptors were amplified or captured by 5' RACE. The sample was run on an Illumina HiSeq 2500. A second PCR of roughly 6 to 11 cycles was run with a J-beta primer mix and a sample-barcoded 5' primer. TCRdb itself trimmed the public reads at Q25 with fastp, ran MiXCR and retained productive beta chains. For every CDR3 protein sequence, its rows merge into one entry that carries the most common genes and DNA. The sample table records over 300,000 distinct CDR3 sequences; 45% to 60% of these occur just once. The top ten clones comprise 45% to 60% of the sample. The sequenced sample consisted of blood. These receptors all come from a man aged 60 to 69 in good health.

The V and J genes are TRBV9 and TRBJ2-5, with D tentatively TRBD2 (6 bases). CDR3 size: 15 residues. The V gene lost 0 bases and the J gene lost 0 bases, with 9 bases spanning the gap. Looked up from germline, CDR1 is SGDLS and CDR2 is YYNGEE. DNA for the CDR3: TGTGCCAGCAGCGTAGGCGGGGACCACCAAGAGACCCAGTACTTC. It translates to CASSVGGDHQETQYF.

V is TRBV27 and J is TRBJ1-2; 10 bases agree with TRBD1. CDR1 and CDR2 (germline): MNHEY, SMNVEV (reference sequence). The CDR3 covers 14 residues. J was trimmed by 6 bases and V by 0 bases; bases with no gene match: 1. The CDR3 nucleotides are TGTGCCAGCAGTTTATCCGGGACAGGGGATGGCTACACCTTC. This gives the protein CASSLSGTGDGYTF.

This clonotype came up a few times. The J gene is TRBJ1-6, the V gene TRBV11-2; 7 bases line up with TRBD1. The germline V gene has CDR1 SGHAT and CDR2 FQNNGV. V trimming: 2 bases; J trimming: 9 bases; junction bases outside the gene matches: 10. The CDR3 consists of 16 residues. CDR3 DNA: TGTGCCAGCAGCTTACTCCTGACAGGGATTGGTTCACCCCTCCACTTT. Its protein product is CASSLLLTGIGSPLHF.

V gene TRBV27 combines with J gene TRBJ1-2; maybe TRBD1 (5 bases). Germline values: CDR1 MNHEY, CDR2 SMNVEV (reference sequence). The ends were cut back, 1 base at V and 3 bases at J, with 21 bases in the middle. The CDR3 consists of 18 residues. CDR3: CASSLWGGIRPSDYGYTF. The CDR3 bases are TGTGCCAGCAGTTTATGGGGGGGAATTCGACCCTCAGACTATGGCTACACCTTC.

For the CDR3, the DNA is TGTGCCAGCACTGCTCAAAGGGGCAACTATGGCTACACCTTC. Translation: CASTAQRGNYGYTF. This rearrangement joins TRBV11-2 to TRBJ1-2; possible D gene TRBD1, 5 bases. The V gene's germline CDR1 is SGHAT and CDR2 FQNNGV. The CDR3 is made up of 14 amino acids. V shed 7 bases and J shed 2 bases, with 14 bases lying between them. The full variable domain, in which reference TRBV11-2 and TRBJ1-2 provide the parts outside the CDR3, is EAGVAQSPRYKIIEKRQSVAFWCNPISGHATLYWYQQILGQGPKLLIQFQNNGVVDDSQLPKDRFSAERLKGVDSTLKIQPAKLEDSAVYLCASTAQRGNYGYTFGSGTRLTVV.

The J gene is TRBJ2-7, the V gene TRBV3-1; D is perhaps TRBD2 (5 bases). Trimming took 3 bases from V and 2 from J, leaving 11 bases between them. In germline, CDR1 is LGHDT, CDR2 YNNKEL (reference sequence). The CDR3 covers 14 residues. This CDR3 reads CASSQQVSAYEQYF. The CDR3 bases are TGTGCCAGCAGCCAGCAGGTTAGCGCCTACGAGCAGTACTTC.

The rearrangement uses TRBV25-1 and TRBJ2-7; TRBD2 matches at 8 bases. CDR3 length: 13 amino acids. Per the germline V gene, CDR1 is MGHDK and CDR2 is SYGVNS. V lost 4 bases to trimming and J lost 1 base; unmatched junction nucleotides: 0. The CDR3 DNA reads TGTGCCAGCAGTGCTAGCGGGTCCTACGAGCAGTACTTC. It codes for CASSASGSYEQYF.

The chain combines TRBV11-3 with TRBJ2-5; 7 nucleotides agree with TRBD1. Unmatched junction bases numbered 6, after V lost 5 bases and J lost 3 bases. This CDR3 is built from 14 residues. From germline, CDR1 is SGHNT and CDR2 YENEEA. CDR3 in DNA: TGTGCCAGCAGCCTTCCTGACAGGGAAGAGACCCAGTACTTC. This codes for CASSLPDREETQYF.

V is TRBV20-1 and J is TRBJ2-6; the D is unclear. Germline assignment: CDR1 DFQATT and CDR2 SNEGSKA (reference sequence). Trimming removed 6 bases from V and 2 bases from J, with 8 bases in between. The CDR3 extends over 13 amino acids. In DNA, the CDR3 is TGCAGTGCCCCGAAGCCTGGGGCCAACGTCCTGACTTTC. Protein sequence: CSAPKPGANVLTF.

This clonotype is a singleton in its sample. Being one base from a much bigger clone, this may be a read error. V is TRBV5-1 and J is TRBJ2-7; no clear D gene. The J call may be in error: the DNA end matches TRBJ2-4 better. There are 13 residues in the CDR3. The germline V gene encodes CDR1 SGHRS and CDR2 YFSETQ. The CDR3 region is CARSVNGENIQYF. The CDR3 nucleotides read TGCGCCCGCAGCGTTAACGGTGAAAACATTCAGTACTTC.

The chain employs TRBV20-1 and TRBJ2-4; 12 nucleotides align to TRBD2. Germline V lookup: CDR1 DFQATT, CDR2 SNEGSKA (reference sequence). The CDR3 extends over 15 amino acids. Losses at the gene ends were 6 bases for V and 13 bases for J; bases not matched to a gene: 16. The CDR3 is CSATTSGGPRQKQYF. The CDR3 nucleotides are TGCAGTGCGACGACTAGCGGGGGCCCCCGGCAAAAGCAGTACTTC.